Below, 17 T cell receptor beta chains from the same sample are listed, as sequenced in a study of blood T cell repertoires in COVID-19. Here immunoSEQ multiplex PCR was the method, and the copy in TCRdb shows in-frame clones only, minus some. The table shows fewer than 300,000 clones, with about 88% occurring only once. Sequencing was performed on peripheral blood. Source of these receptors: a woman aged 40 to 50 who had recovered from COVID-19.

V gene TRBV3-1 (or the pseudogene TRBV3-2) combines with J gene TRBJ2-1; 11 nucleotides match TRBD2. This CDR3 is 16 amino acids long. Germline V CDR1 and CDR2: LGHDT, YNNKEL (reference sequence). J gave up 8 bases and V 3 bases, and 9 bases lay outside the gene matches. The CDR3 loop is CASSHHGRTSGHEQFF. CDR3 bases: TGTGCCAGCAGCCACCACGGGAGGACTAGCGGGCATGAGCAGTTCTTC.

The CDR3 spells CASSHHQRGSYNEQFF. CDR3 DNA: TGCGCCAGCAGCCACCACCAGCGGGGGTCCTACAATGAGCAGTTCTTC. The chain joins TRBV4-1 to TRBJ2-1, with 8 bases lining up with TRBD2. The trim removed 3 bases at V and 1 base at J, leaving 5 bases unmatched. The length of the CDR3 is 16 residues. Germline CDR1 is MGHRA and CDR2 is YSYEKL.

The chain uses TRBV30 and TRBJ2-5; D unresolved. The germline V and J ends were trimmed by 1 base and 5 bases, with 8 bases remaining between them. Germline CDR1 GTSNPN, CDR2 SVGIG (reference sequence). This CDR3 region has 12 residues. The CDR3 reads CAWSGGPETQYF. The CDR3 DNA reads as TGTGCCTGGAGTGGCGGCCCGGAGACCCAGTACTTC.

This chain uses TRBV5-1 with TRBJ1-5; 8 positions match TRBD1. The CDR3 has 17 amino acids. Germline V gene sequence: CDR1 SGHRS, CDR2 YFSETQ. The J segment lost 2 bases and the V segment lost 0 bases, leaving 7 bases of the junction unmatched. The CDR3 loop reads CASSLAPDRGGNQPQHF. The CDR3 nucleotides are TGCGCCAGCAGCTTGGCCCCCGACAGGGGAGGCAATCAGCCCCAGCATTTT.

The rearrangement joins TRBV24-1 to TRBJ1-2, with 10 positions matching TRBD1. The CDR3 extends over 15 amino acids. Germline-derived CDR1 and CDR2 are KGHDR and SFDVKD. Trimming at V came to 5 bases and at J to 2 bases, leaving 4 bases not matched to a gene. In nucleotides, the CDR3 is TGTGCCACCAGTGGTCCGGGACAGGGGAACTATGGCTACACCTTC. This codes for CATSGPGQGNYGYTF.

The chain recombines TRBV11-2 with TRBJ2-3, with no clear D. The CDR3 is made up of 12 amino acids. V lost 5 bases and J 0 bases, leaving 3 bases between the germline ends. The V gene's germline CDR1 is SGHAT and CDR2 FQNNGV. CDR3 nucleotides: TGTGCCAGCAGCCAGAGCACAGATACGCAGTATTTT. Its protein product is CASSQSTDTQYF.

The rearrangement links TRBV3-1 (or the pseudogene TRBV3-2) to TRBJ2-3, with D maybe TRBD2 (5 bases). Germline V gene lookup returns CDR1 LGHDT and CDR2 YNNKEL (reference sequence). This CDR3 region has 17 residues. V was pared by 4 bases and J by 5 bases, with 22 bases between. This CDR3 reads CASSPRSGRQRGDTQYF. In DNA, the CDR3 is TGTGCCAGCAGCCCCCGCAGCGGCCGCCAGCGCGGAGATACGCAGTATTTT.

The genes are TRBV27 and TRBJ2-7, with 10 bases lining up with TRBD2. Germline loops: CDR1 MNHEY, CDR2 SMNVEV (reference sequence). CDR3 length: 15 residues. J was trimmed by 2 bases and V by 2 bases; bases with no gene match: 3. In DNA, the CDR3 is TGTGCCAGCAGTTTAGGTAGCGGGAGGCCCTACGAGCAGTACTTC. Amino acid sequence: CASSLGSGRPYEQYF.

A note on this clone: This sample also contains other DNA sequences that code for the same CDR3. This chain connects TRBV19 to TRBJ2-5; D is possibly TRBD1 (5 bases). The CDR3 is made up of 11 amino acids. With 4 bases removed from V and 5 bases from J, the gap between germline ends came to 5 bases. Looked up from germline, CDR1 is LNHDA and CDR2 is SQIVND (reference sequence). CDR3 bases: TGTGCCAGTAGTACAGGGGAGACCCAGTACTTC. Its translation is CASSTGETQYF.

The rearrangement uses TRBV5-1 and TRBJ2-3, with TRBD1 as a possible D gene (6 bases). Germline V CDR1 and CDR2: SGHRS, YFSETQ. The CDR3 covers 14 residues. The V end was cut by 0 bases, the J end by 5 bases, with 10 bases between. Written as DNA, the CDR3 is TGCGCCAGCAGCTTGGGGACAGCATTAGATACGCAGTATTTT. Its protein is CASSLGTALDTQYF.

The chain carries TRBV6-2 or TRBV6-3 and TRBJ2-7; TRBD2 aligns across 11 bases. The CDR3 extends over 13 amino acids. The V and J ends lost 5 bases and 6 bases, in that order; junction bases with no gene match: 3. CDR1 and CDR2 (germline): MNHEY, SVGEGT. The CDR3 DNA reads TGTGCCAGCAGTCACGGACTAGCGGGCGAGCAGTACGTC. It translates to CASSHGLAGEQYV.

This clone has only a few counts. The chain recombines TRBV4-3 with TRBJ1-2; TRBD1 is a possible D gene (6 bases). Germline V CDR1 and CDR2: LGHNA, YSLEER. The CDR3 spans 14 residues. Trimming took off 1 base at V and 8 bases at J, with 14 bases between the two ends. As DNA, the CDR3 is TGCGCCAGCAGCCAAGTGGCAGGGGCAGGCGGCTACACCTTC. It specifies CASSQVAGAGGYTF.

The CDR3 DNA follows: TGTGCCAGCAGCCGCGGGCCTCCATCGCTCAATGAGCAGTTCTTC. Translation: CASSRGPPSLNEQFF. J is TRBJ2-1 and V is TRBV6-5, with a weak D call TRBD2 (5 bases). Per germline, CDR1 MNHEY and CDR2 SVGAGI. The V end was cut by 6 bases, the J end by 6 bases, with 18 bases between. CDR3 length: 15 amino acids.

The chain couples TRBV19 to TRBJ1-2, with D tentatively TRBD1 (5 bases). The CDR3 spans 12 residues. Germline V gene lookup returns CDR1 LNHDA and CDR2 SQIVND (reference sequence). The V end lost 6 bases, the J end lost 8 bases, and 13 bases lay between the germline ends. Here the CDR3 DNA reads TGTGCCAGTAGGGGGGAGGCGGACGGCTACACCTTC. Its translation is CASRGEADGYTF.

The chain has TRBV27 and TRBJ2-1; D gene unclear. V lost 1 base and J 5 bases, leaving 18 bases between the germline ends. Germline CDR1 and CDR2: MNHEY and SMNVEV (reference sequence). The CDR3 is 17 residues long. CDR3: CASSLYSTSFVHNEQFF. As DNA, the CDR3 is TGTGCCAGCAGTTTATATAGTACGTCATTCGTCCACAATGAGCAGTTCTTC.

The chain uses TRBV7-2 and TRBJ2-1; TRBD2 matches at 8 bases. This CDR3 has 14 residues. Germline CDR1 and CDR2: SGHTA and FQGNSA. The V and J ends lost 2 bases and 10 bases, in that order; junction bases with no gene match: 7. CDR3: CASSLSAGGREQFF. CDR3 in DNA: TGTGCCAGCAGCTTATCGGCGGGGGGCCGGGAGCAGTTCTTC.

The chain has TRBV5-4 and TRBJ2-2; perhaps TRBD2 as D (6 bases). Germline V gene sequence: CDR1 SGHNT, CDR2 YYREEE (reference sequence). The V end lost 4 bases, the J end lost 3 bases, and 7 bases lay between the germline ends. CDR3 length: 13 residues. CDR3 DNA: TGTGCCAGCAGCCGCGGGGACACCGGGGAGCTGTTTTTT. This codes for CASSRGDTGELFF.